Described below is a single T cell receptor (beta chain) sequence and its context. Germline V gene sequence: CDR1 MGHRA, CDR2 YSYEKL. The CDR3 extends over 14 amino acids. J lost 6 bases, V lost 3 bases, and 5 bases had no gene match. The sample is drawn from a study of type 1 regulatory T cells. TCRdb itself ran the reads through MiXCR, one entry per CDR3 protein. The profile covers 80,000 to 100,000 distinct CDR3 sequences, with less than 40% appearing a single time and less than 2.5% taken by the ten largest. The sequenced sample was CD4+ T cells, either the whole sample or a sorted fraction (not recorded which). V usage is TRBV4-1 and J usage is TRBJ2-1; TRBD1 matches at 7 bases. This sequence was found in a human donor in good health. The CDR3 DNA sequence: TGCGCCAGCAGCCAGATAGACAGGGTCAATGAGCAGTTCTTC. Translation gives CASSQIDRVNEQFF.